The 29 T cell receptor beta chains below were found in one sample sequenced in a study of T-cell reconstitution after alpha-beta-depleted transplantation in children. During its preparation, the TCRbeta library received unique molecular identifiers. TCRdb reanalysed the PCR reads using MiXCR and keeps one entry per CDR3 protein. Here the sample spans about 200,000 distinct CDR3 sequences, approximately 7% being singletons. Sequencing was performed on PBMCs, taken before TCRalphabeta/CD19-depleted stem cell transplant. The source is a boy aged 2-9 years with acute lymphoblastic leukemia, due to receive a stem cell transplant.

This clonotype was observed at least ten times. This chain links TRBV3-1 with TRBJ2-1, with D hard to call. CDR1 is LGHDT, CDR2 YNNKEL, per germline (reference sequence). The CDR3 is 14 amino acids. Trimming stripped 5 bases from V and 0 bases from J, with 8 bases between. The CDR3 sequence is CASSGRASYNEQFF. The DNA for the CDR3 is TGTGCCAGCAGCGGACGGGCCTCCTACAATGAGCAGTTCTTC.

This clonotype was seen at least ten times. The chain is built from TRBV28 and TRBJ2-5, with D hard to call. With 4 bases removed from V and 7 bases from J, the gap between germline ends came to 4 bases. The CDR3 runs to 10 residues. Germline V gene data show CDR1 as MDHEN and CDR2 as SYDVKM. This CDR3 reads CASSSLTQYF. DNA of the CDR3: TGTGCCAGCAGTTCCCTGACCCAGTACTTC.

There are many counts of this clonotype. The chain has TRBV5-6 and TRBJ2-7; 10 bases align to TRBD2. Germline V gene sequence: CDR1 SGHDT, CDR2 YYEEEE. The CDR3 has 15 amino acids. Trimming cost V 6 bases and J 1 base; bases outside gene matches: 7. The CDR3 reads CASNSPGLASYEQYF. The CDR3 bases are TGTGCCAGCAACTCTCCGGGACTAGCGTCCTACGAGCAGTACTTC.

In this sample, this clonotype turned up many times. The chain couples TRBV20-1 to TRBJ2-7, with a possible D match to TRBD1 (6 bases). Germline CDR1 is DFQATT and CDR2 is SNEGSKA (reference sequence). Between the trimmed V and J ends, which lost 2 bases and 0 bases, there was a span of 23 bases. CDR3 length: 18 amino acids. CDR3 bases: TGCAGTGCTAGAAGGCAACGATCAGGGGCACCGAGCTCCTACGAGCAGTACTTC. Translating it yields CSARRQRSGAPSSYEQYF.

This clonotype was counted ten times or more. The junction and the germline gene differ at one end; a read error may be behind it. This chain connects TRBV7-9 to TRBJ2-7; D gene ambiguous. This CDR3 contains 11 residues. Looked up from germline, CDR1 is SEHNR and CDR2 is FQNEAQ (reference sequence). CDR3 sequence: CASSLGAGKTF. The DNA of the CDR3 is TGTGCCAGCAGCTTAGGGGCAGGAAAAACCTTC. The complete variable domain, with remaining parts taken from reference TRBV7-9 and TRBJ2-7, reads DTGVSQNPRHKITKRGQNVTFRCDPISEHNRLYWYRQTLGQGPEFLTYFQNEAQLEKSRLLSDRFSAERPKGSFSTLEIQRTEQGDSAMYLCASSLGAGKTFGPGTRLTVT.

Only one count was recorded for this clonotype. A much larger clone lies one base from this, so it may be a read error. The chain has TRBV7-9 and TRBJ2-1, with D tentatively TRBD1 (5 bases). The CDR3 runs 15 residues. V was clipped by 5 bases and J by 10 bases, with 21 bases between them. Germline V gene data show CDR1 as SEHNR and CDR2 as FQNEAQ (reference sequence). This CDR3 reads CASSAKGQLRNEQFF. DNA of the CDR3: TGTGCCAGCAGCGCGAAGGGGCAGCTGAGGAACGAGCAGTTCTTC.

This clonotype was seen more than once but under ten times. The chain employs TRBV7-9 and TRBJ2-7; D gene unclear. The germline CDR1 and CDR2 sequences are SEHNR and FQNEAQ (reference sequence). Trimming shortened V by 7 bases and J by 5 bases, and 18 bases separated the two germline ends. The CDR3 length is 14 residues. CDR3 sequence: CASTTDGVRHEQYF. The CDR3 DNA sequence: TGTGCCAGCACCACCGACGGTGTGAGGCACGAGCAGTACTTC.

The chain uses TRBV4-3 and TRBJ2-7; 7 bases line up with TRBD2. This CDR3 comprises 15 residues. CDR1 is LGHNA and CDR2 is YSLEER in the germline V gene. Unmatched junction bases numbered 6, after V lost 1 base and J lost 3 bases. This CDR3 reads CASSQGREVVYEQYF. In DNA, the CDR3 is TGCGCCAGCAGCCAAGGTCGGGAGGTTGTCTACGAGCAGTACTTC.

This clonotype was found many times. This sequence joins TRBV20-1 and TRBJ2-3; 8 nucleotides match TRBD2. Losses at the gene ends were 3 bases for V and 2 bases for J; bases not matched to a gene: 7. Germline CDR1 DFQATT, CDR2 SNEGSKA (reference sequence). This CDR3 comprises 15 residues. For the CDR3, the DNA is TGCAGTGCTAGGGTTGGCGGGGGGATCACAGATACGCAGTATTTT. This sequence encodes CSARVGGGITDTQYF.

This clonotype was recorded many times. The chain carries TRBV28 and TRBJ2-3; 7 bases align to TRBD2. The germline V gene encodes CDR1 MDHEN and CDR2 SYDVKM. Unmatched junction bases numbered 10, after V lost 8 bases and J lost 2 bases. CDR3 length: 15 amino acids. The CDR3 here is CASEGPGGATDTQYF. The CDR3 region has the DNA TGTGCCAGCGAAGGTCCGGGGGGAGCCACAGATACGCAGTATTTT. Supplemented by reference TRBV28 and TRBJ2-3, the full variable domain reads DVKVTQSSRYLVKRTGEKVFLECVQDMDHENMFWYRQDPGLGLRLIYFSYDVKMKEKGDIPEGYSVSREKKERFSLILESASTNQTSMYLCASEGPGGATDTQYFGPGTRLTVL.

This clonotype was recorded many times. The chain links TRBV28 to TRBJ1-5; D is possibly TRBD1 (6 bases). The CDR3 spans 15 residues. Germline V gene sequence: CDR1 MDHEN, CDR2 SYDVKM. The V gene lost 5 bases and the J gene lost 3 bases, with 14 bases spanning the gap. In nucleotides, the CDR3 is TGTGCCAGCAGTACCATCGGACAGTTCAATCAGCCCCAGCATTTT. Amino acids: CASSTIGQFNQPQHF.

The table lists this clonotype with many counts. This sequence joins TRBV15 and TRBJ2-1; D may match TRBD1 or TRBD2 (5 bases each). The CDR3 contains 13 residues. The ends were cut back, 2 bases at V and 9 bases at J, with 11 bases in the middle. Germline assignment: CDR1 LNHNV and CDR2 YYDKDF (reference sequence). The CDR3 sequence: CATSRITRGEQFF. The CDR3, as DNA: TGTGCCACCAGCAGAATTACTAGGGGTGAGCAGTTCTTC.

This clonotype was seen more than once but under ten times. The V gene is TRBV6-1, the J gene TRBJ2-3, with D uncertain. The CDR3 is 13 amino acids. Germline V gene sequence: CDR1 MNHNS, CDR2 SASEGT. Trimming left V 6 bases short and J 6 bases short, with 13 bases between. In DNA form, the CDR3 reads TGTGCCAGCAGCCAGGACCCACGGGATACGCAGTATTTT. Translated, it gives CASSQDPRDTQYF.

This clonotype was seen only a few times. This chain connects TRBV12-3 or TRBV12-4 to TRBJ1-2; tentative D call: TRBD1 (5 bases). This CDR3 has 15 residues. The V gene lost 2 bases and the J gene lost 10 bases, with 20 bases spanning the gap. This CDR3 is CASSLSHTWGYTYTF. The CDR3 nucleotides are TGTGCCAGCAGTTTAAGTCACACCTGGGGCTACACCTACACCTTC.

This clonotype showed up many times. The chain carries TRBV7-8 and TRBJ2-3, with a tentative D call TRBD1 (6 bases). Trimming left V 6 bases short and J 2 bases short, with 9 bases between. Germline V CDR1 and CDR2: SGHVS, FQNEAQ. The CDR3 has 13 residues. CDR3 sequence: CASSRDTTDTQYF. For the CDR3, the DNA is TGTGCCAGCAGTCGGGACACCACAGATACGCAGTATTTT.

This clonotype was counted at least ten times. The chain links TRBV10-3 to TRBJ2-2; D is undetermined. Trimming stripped 0 bases from V and 4 bases from J, with 3 bases between. The CDR3 runs to 13 residues. Germline CDR1 and CDR2: ENHRY and SYGVKD. As DNA, the CDR3 is TGTGCCATCAGTGAGTCCGCCACCGGGGAGCTGTTTTTT. It encodes CAISESATGELFF.

The chain couples TRBV13 to TRBJ2-2, with D tentatively TRBD1 (6 bases). The CDR3 consists of 13 residues. The V end was cut by 8 bases, the J end by 4 bases, with 11 bases between. In germline, CDR1 is PRHDT, CDR2 FYEKMQ (reference sequence). This CDR3 reads CASGAGVTGELFF. CDR3 bases: TGTGCCAGCGGCGCAGGGGTCACCGGGGAGCTGTTTTTT. Full variable domain (missing parts from reference TRBV13 and TRBJ2-2): AAGVIQSPRHLIKEKRETATLKCYPIPRHDTVYWYQQGPGQDPQFLISFYEKMQSDKGSIPDRFSAQQFSDYHSELNMSSLELGDSALYFCASGAGVTGELFFGEGSRLTVL.

This clonotype was seen at least ten times. The chain is built from TRBV7-9 and TRBJ2-4; 10 bases are a match to TRBD1. CDR1 and CDR2 from the germline V gene are SEHNR and FQNEAQ (reference sequence). This CDR3 region has 17 residues. J gave up 3 bases and V 2 bases, and 7 bases lay outside the gene matches. CDR3 sequence reads: CASSLPRQGADKNIQYF. As DNA, the CDR3 is TGTGCCAGCAGCTTACCCAGACAGGGGGCAGACAAAAACATTCAGTACTTC.

This clonotype was seen at least ten times. The V and J genes are TRBV7-3 and TRBJ2-7; no clear D. V shed 4 bases and J shed 0 bases, with 10 bases lying between them. The CDR3 totals 14 residues. CDR1 is SGHTA and CDR2 is FQGTGA in the germline V gene. This chain's CDR3 is CASSSGSSSYEQYF. The CDR3 region has the DNA TGTGCCAGCAGCTCCGGGTCGAGCTCCTACGAGCAGTACTTC.

At least ten counts were recorded for this clonotype. The V and J genes are TRBV12-3 or TRBV12-4 and TRBJ1-1; 9 positions match TRBD1. The CDR3 has 14 amino acids. V dropped 3 bases and J dropped 6; count of bases not matched to a gene: 5. CDR3: CASSLGTGTAEAFF. The DNA of the CDR3 is TGTGCCAGCAGTTTGGGGACAGGGACCGCTGAAGCTTTCTTT.

In this sample, this clonotype turned up many times. This chain connects TRBV6-2 or TRBV6-3 to TRBJ1-1; D gene ambiguous. The germline gives CDR1 MNHEY, CDR2 SVGEGT. V was pared by 5 bases and J by 1 base, with 5 bases between. This CDR3 spans 12 amino acids. DNA of the CDR3: TGTGCCAGCAGTCGACAGAACACTGAAGCTTTCTTT. This encodes CASSRQNTEAFF.

This clonotype occurred many times. The V gene is TRBV5-1, the J gene TRBJ2-1; 10 positions match TRBD2. The junction had 10 bases not matched to a gene; V was cut back by 0 bases and J by 7 bases. The length of the CDR3 is 17 residues. Germline V gene data show CDR1 as SGHRS and CDR2 as YFSETQ. CDR3 loop: CASSLGTSSGGQNEQFF. The DNA for the CDR3 is TGCGCCAGCAGCTTGGGGACGTCTAGCGGGGGCCAAAATGAGCAGTTCTTC.

Ten or more counts support this clonotype. The chain uses TRBV7-2 and TRBJ2-1; TRBD2 agrees at 10 bases. Unmatched junction bases numbered 7, after V lost 4 bases and J lost 7 bases. This CDR3 is built from 15 residues. Germline loops: CDR1 SGHTA, CDR2 FQGNSA. Here the CDR3 reads CASSSQRGGVNEQFF. The CDR3 DNA sequence: TGTGCCAGCAGCTCACAGCGGGGGGGAGTTAATGAGCAGTTCTTC.

This clonotype was counted a few times. This chain joins TRBV7-8 and TRBJ1-6; a weak D match, TRBD1 (5 bases). V was pared by 6 bases and J by 10 bases, with 13 bases between. From germline, CDR1 is SGHVS and CDR2 FQNEAQ. The CDR3 spans 13 residues. CDR3 in amino acids: CASSLKGDSPLHF. CDR3 sequence (DNA): TGTGCCAGCAGTTTGAAAGGGGACTCACCCCTCCACTTT.

Ten or more counts support this clonotype. This chain links TRBV10-3 with TRBJ2-6; D unclear. The length of the CDR3 is 15 residues. Germline assignment: CDR1 ENHRY and CDR2 SYGVKD. Trimming took off 10 bases at V and 0 bases at J, with 13 bases between the two ends. For the CDR3, the DNA is TGTGCCACCCTAACAAGGTCCTCTGGGGCCAACGTCCTGACTTTC. It is translated as CATLTRSSGANVLTF.

As for this clonotype: A much larger clone lies one base from this, so it may be a read error. The chain recombines TRBV7-8 with TRBJ2-7; D is unclear. The germline gives CDR1 SGHVS, CDR2 FQNEAQ. This CDR3 spans 12 amino acids. V was trimmed by 2 bases and J by 2 bases, leaving 4 bases between them. The CDR3 spells CASSLPTYEQYV. The CDR3, as DNA: TGTGCCAGCAGCTTACCCACCTACGAGCAGTACGTC.

This clonotype was observed a few times. The J gene is TRBJ2-2, the V gene TRBV28; maybe TRBD1 (7 bases). V lost 2 bases and J 7 bases, leaving 20 bases between the germline ends. The CDR3 is 17 residues long. CDR1 and CDR2 (germline): MDHEN, SYDVKM. In DNA form, the CDR3 reads TGTGCCAGCAGTTTAGGAGGGGGCTTCGTGATTGACGGGGAGCTGTTTTTT. It is translated as CASSLGGGFVIDGELFF.

In its sample, this clonotype was seen many times. The DNA for the CDR3 is TGCAGCGTTGAGTACGGAGGGGAGACCCAGTACTTC. It codes for CSVEYGGETQYF. The genes are TRBV29-1 and TRBJ2-5, with D maybe TRBD2 (6 bases). This CDR3 has 12 residues. Germline values: CDR1 SQVTM, CDR2 ANQGSEA. The V end lost 3 bases, the J end lost 5 bases, and 10 bases lay between the germline ends.

This clonotype was recorded at least ten times. The chain joins TRBV29-1 to TRBJ1-2, with D uncertain. The length of the CDR3 is 13 residues. In germline, CDR1 is SQVTM, CDR2 ANQGSEA. Trimming pared 0 bases from V and 5 bases from J, leaving 10 bases between. In DNA form, the CDR3 reads TGCAGCGTTGAAGAGGGCTCATCGTATGGCTACACCTTC. It codes for CSVEEGSSYGYTF.